The clone carrying this TCR beta chain has a single count. Its matching antigen is unknown. The data stem from a study of T cell responses to AZD1222 COVID-19 vaccine. Whole-study results and caveats: The donor cohort was predominantly white British with a female majority, and clonal diversity may have been underestimated. Repertoires were obtained only post-peak T cell response. Reports indicate that nearly half of spike-specific TCRs are directed at unmutated variant regions.

TCRdb's table, derived via immunoSEQ multiplex PCR, lists solely in-frame clones and lacks some. The sample holds 100,000 to 150,000 clones; 84% are singletons and the top ten take about 27%. This TCR came from an adult who received the AZD1222 COVID-19 vaccine. The specimen was peripheral blood, collected 28 days after the second AZD1222 dose.

The CDR3 is CASSPGHYEQYF. For the CDR3, the DNA is TGTGCCAGCAGCCCCGGTCACTACGAGCAGTACTTC. The rearrangement uses TRBV14 and TRBJ2-7, with no clear D. The CDR3 loop spans 12 amino acids. V gave up 4 bases and J gave up 3 bases, with 7 bases separating them. Germline V lookup: CDR1 SGHDN, CDR2 FVKESK.